Listed below are T cell receptor beta chains from one sample, sequenced in a study of blood T cell repertoires in COVID-19. The protocol was immunoSEQ multiplex PCR, while the TCRdb copy is restricted to in-frame clones and leaves out a portion. The sample records around 100,000 clones, over 85% being singletons. The sample was peripheral blood. These receptors were collected from a woman between 50 and 59 years old with COVID-19, enrolled during active disease. Both conserved end residues are part of each CDR3. D genes are given only for firm matches. A clone size is listed for some rows: how often the clone was seen (once, few, many), or a class if it is expanded.

v_gene	j_gene	abundance	d_gene	CDR3nt	CDR3aa
TRBV2	TRBJ2-1	-	-	TGTGCCAGCAGTCCTATTGGGGCTACGTACAATGAGCAGTTCTTC	CASSPIGATYNEQFF
TRBV7-8	TRBJ2-7	once	TRBD2	TGTGCCAGCACCTCGAGCGGGGGGACCTACGAGCAGTACTTC	CASTSSGGTYEQYF
TRBV5-1	TRBJ1-4	-	-	TGCGCCAGCAGCTTGGTGGGGGGTCTGGGCGAAAAACTGTTTTTT	CASSLVGGLGEKLFF
TRBV30	TRBJ2-3	-	-	TGTGCCTGCCTGGAGGGGACGGGCGATACGCAGTATTTT	CACLEGTGDTQYF
TRBV24-1	TRBJ1-2	-	TRBD1	TGTGCCACCAGTGATGGGGGCAGGGGGCGAGGCTACACCTTC	CATSDGGRGRGYTF
TRBV29-1	TRBJ1-3	-	-	TGCAGCGTTGTCCGGGGAGGGGGAAACACCATATATTTT	CSVVRGGGNTIYF
TRBV12-3/TRBV12-4	TRBJ1-2	-	-	TGTGCCAGCAGTTTGGCGAGGGGGAATGGCTACACCTTC	CASSLARGNGYTF
TRBV4-1	TRBJ1-6	-	TRBD1	TGCGCCAGCACCTTTGACAGGGCCAGTTCACCCCTCCACTTT	CASTFDRASSPLHF
TRBV27	TRBJ2-5	-	-	TGTGCCAGCAGTTTAAGAGGTCAAGAGACCCAGTACTTC	CASSLRGQETQYF
TRBV15	TRBJ1-5	-	-	TGTGCCACCAGGGTGAGGGGGGGGGTTGGCAATCAGCCCCAGCATTTT	CATRVRGGVGNQPQHF
TRBV19	TRBJ2-7	-	TRBD2	TGTGCCTCGACATACGGAGCGGGGGGTTACGACGAGCAGTACTTC	CASTYGAGGYDEQYF
TRBV27	TRBJ2-7	-	TRBD1	TGTGCCAGCAGGATCGGCAGGGGGAGCGAAGGGGGAACCTACGAGCAGTACTTC	CASRIGRGSEGGTYEQYF
TRBV5-8	TRBJ2-5	-	-	TGTGCCAGCAGCCTCCAATGGGGGGTCCAAGAGACCCAGTACTTC	CASSLQWGVQETQYF
TRBV5-1	TRBJ1-2	few	TRBD1	TGCGCCAGCAGCTATAGACAGGGCGAGGGCTACACCTTC	CASSYRQGEGYTF
TRBV5-1	TRBJ1-2	-	-	TGCGCCAGCAGCTTGGTGGCCGTTAACTATGGCTACACCTTC	CASSLVAVNYGYTF
TRBV19	TRBJ1-6	-	TRBD1	TGTGCCAGTAGTATAACAGGGGGGACGAATTCACCCCTCCACTTT	CASSITGGTNSPLHF
TRBV6-2/TRBV6-3	TRBJ2-5	-	TRBD2	TGTGCCAGCAGTGCTGGACTAGCGGGAACCTTGCAAGAGACCCAGTACTTC	CASSAGLAGTLQETQYF
TRBV10-3	TRBJ1-1	-	TRBD1	TGTGCCATCACCGAATCTTTGACAGGGAGAGCTTTCTTT	CAITESLTGRAFF
TRBV2	TRBJ1-5	-	-	TGTGCCAGCAGTGACCCAGGGTTTTATAGCAATCAGCCCCAGCATTTT	CASSDPGFYSNQPQHF
TRBV28	TRBJ1-5	once	TRBD1	TGTGCCAGCAGTTGGAGGGGGCAGAATCAGCCCCAGCATTTT	CASSWRGQNQPQHF
TRBV3-1/TRBV3-2	TRBJ2-5	-	-	TGTGCCAGCAGCCTTCGGGGAAGTCAAGAGACCCAGTACTTC	CASSLRGSQETQYF
TRBV6-2/TRBV6-3	TRBJ1-2	-	TRBD1	TGTGCCAGCAGTTACCCGGGACAGGTTCGGGGCTACACCTTC	CASSYPGQVRGYTF
TRBV15	TRBJ2-1	-	-	TGTGCCACCAGCAGATCAGGACATCTCTCCTACAATGAGCAGTTCTTC	CATSRSGHLSYNEQFF
TRBV30	TRBJ1-2	-	-	TGTGCCTGGAGTGTACTTGAAGCTAACTATGGCTACACCTTC	CAWSVLEANYGYTF
TRBV6-5	TRBJ2-5	-	TRBD1	TGTGCCAGCAGTACCCGGGACAGCAGCTACCAGTACTTC	CASSTRDSSYQYF